The rows below give T cell receptor beta chains drawn from one sample of a study of regulatory T cells in long-lasting Graves disease. TCRdb recomputed calls from the multiplex PCR reads with MiXCR, one row per CDR3 protein. The data contain around 470,000 distinct CDR3 sequences, 11% to 15% of them singletons. These data were likewise used in another study, on T cells in Graves' hyperthyroidism and ophthalmopathy.

Sequencing used peripheral blood mononuclear cells (PBMCs), obtained at new diagnosis, from a patient treated with antithyroid drugs. The receptors derive from a woman aged 45-65 years with Graves disease. The CDR3 runs from the conserved cysteine through the conserved F or W. Fields, in order: V gene, D gene, J gene, clone size, CDR3 DNA, CDR3 protein. The D gene is left open where the match is weak. Size is omitted from some rows. Given values are once, few, many or a class for expanded clones.

v_call: TRBV29-1; d_call: .; j_call: TRBJ2-7; clone_size: many; cdr3_nt: TGCAGCGCCCGGGACACTAGCTCCTACGAGCAGTACTTC; cdr3_aa: CSARDTSSYEQYF
v_call: TRBV28; d_call: .; j_call: TRBJ2-7; clone_size: few; cdr3_nt: TGTGCCAGCAGTTTGACCCAGGGCTGGCTCGAGCAGTACTTC; cdr3_aa: CASSLTQGWLEQYF
v_call: TRBV6-1; d_call: .; j_call: TRBJ2-7; clone_size: many; cdr3_nt: TGTGCCAGCAGCGCACCTAGCGCACCCTACGAGCAGTACTTC; cdr3_aa: CASSAPSAPYEQYF
v_call: TRBV5-4; d_call: TRBD1; j_call: TRBJ1-2; clone_size: many; cdr3_nt: TGTGCCAGCAGCTTGGGACAGGGGGACGGCTATGGCTACACCTTC; cdr3_aa: CASSLGQGDGYGYTF
v_call: TRBV2; d_call: .; j_call: TRBJ2-7; clone_size: many; cdr3_nt: TGTGCCAGCACTCCGGACTACGAGCAGTACTTC; cdr3_aa: CASTPDYEQYF
v_call: TRBV6-5; d_call: .; j_call: TRBJ2-5; clone_size: .; cdr3_nt: TGTGCCAGCAGTTACCCGGGGTTAGAGACCCAGTACTTC; cdr3_aa: CASSYPGLETQYF
v_call: TRBV28; d_call: TRBD1; j_call: TRBJ1-1; clone_size: many; cdr3_nt: TGTGCCAGCAGCCAGATGACAGGGGACCTGAACACTGAAGCTTTCTTT; cdr3_aa: CASSQMTGDLNTEAFF
v_call: TRBV7-3; d_call: TRBD2; j_call: TRBJ2-1; clone_size: .; cdr3_nt: TGTGCCAGCAGCTCCACCCGGACTAGCCCTGAGCAGTTCTTC; cdr3_aa: CASSSTRTSPEQFF
v_call: TRBV9; d_call: .; j_call: TRBJ1-4; clone_size: once; cdr3_nt: TGTGCCAGCAGCGTAGCGTCGGAGAATGAAAAACTGTTTTTT; cdr3_aa: CASSVASENEKLFF
v_call: TRBV3-1; d_call: .; j_call: TRBJ1-1; clone_size: many; cdr3_nt: TGTGCCAGCAGGCGGGCGGAGGACACTGAAGCTTTCTTT; cdr3_aa: CASRRAEDTEAFF
v_call: TRBV20-1; d_call: .; j_call: TRBJ1-2; clone_size: many; cdr3_nt: TGCAGTGCCCCCGACAACAGTAACTATGGCTACACCTTC; cdr3_aa: CSAPDNSNYGYTF
v_call: TRBV29-1; d_call: TRBD1; j_call: TRBJ2-7; clone_size: many; cdr3_nt: TGCAGCGTGACGGACAGGAGCACCTACGAGCAGTACTTC; cdr3_aa: CSVTDRSTYEQYF
v_call: TRBV5-1; d_call: .; j_call: TRBJ1-2; clone_size: .; cdr3_nt: TGCGCCAGCAGCTTGCCGGACAAGAACTATGGCTACACCTTC; cdr3_aa: CASSLPDKNYGYTF
v_call: TRBV29-1; d_call: TRBD1; j_call: TRBJ1-2; clone_size: .; cdr3_nt: TGCAGCGCCACCGGACAGGGGGCGGACTATGGCTACACCTTC; cdr3_aa: CSATGQGADYGYTF
v_call: TRBV30; d_call: .; j_call: TRBJ1-1; clone_size: many; cdr3_nt: TGTGCCTGGAGTTCCGGCATCACTGAAGCTTTCTTT; cdr3_aa: CAWSSGITEAFF
v_call: TRBV30; d_call: .; j_call: TRBJ2-3; clone_size: many; cdr3_nt: TGTGCCTGGAGGAGCAGTCTAAGGGCGGGTACGCAGTATTTT; cdr3_aa: CAWRSSLRAGTQYF
v_call: TRBV5-1; d_call: .; j_call: TRBJ2-5; clone_size: .; cdr3_nt: TGCGCCAGCAGCCGATACAGGAACCAAGAGACCCAGTACTTC; cdr3_aa: CASSRYRNQETQYF
v_call: TRBV3-1; d_call: .; j_call: TRBJ2-7; clone_size: many; cdr3_nt: TGTGCCAGCAGCCCGACTAGTCCAGCCTACGAGCAGTACTTC; cdr3_aa: CASSPTSPAYEQYF
v_call: TRBV6-2/TRBV6-3; d_call: .; j_call: TRBJ1-1; clone_size: .; cdr3_nt: TGTGCCAGCAGTTACGACAGGCCCAGGGGGAACACTGAAGCTTTCTTT; cdr3_aa: CASSYDRPRGNTEAFF
v_call: TRBV28; d_call: .; j_call: TRBJ2-7; clone_size: many; cdr3_nt: TGTGCCAGCAGCCACCACAGCGGTTCCTCCTACGAGCAGTACTTC; cdr3_aa: CASSHHSGSSYEQYF
v_call: TRBV12-3/TRBV12-4; d_call: TRBD1; j_call: TRBJ1-1; clone_size: many; cdr3_nt: TGTGCCAGCAGTTTGGGACAGGGGTTGGCTTGGACTGAAGCTTTCTTT; cdr3_aa: CASSLGQGLAWTEAFF
v_call: TRBV2; d_call: TRBD2; j_call: TRBJ2-3; clone_size: many; cdr3_nt: TGTGCCAGCAATCTAGCGGGAGGGGACACAGATACGCAGTATTTT; cdr3_aa: CASNLAGGDTDTQYF
v_call: TRBV28; d_call: .; j_call: TRBJ2-7; clone_size: many; cdr3_nt: TGTGCCAGCATCGCATTGACACAGGGAAGGACCGAGCAGTACTTC; cdr3_aa: CASIALTQGRTEQYF
v_call: TRBV28; d_call: .; j_call: TRBJ1-5; clone_size: .; cdr3_nt: TGTGCCAGCCACAGGGACCGCAATCAGCCCCAGCATTTT; cdr3_aa: CASHRDRNQPQHF
v_call: TRBV12-3/TRBV12-4; d_call: TRBD1; j_call: TRBJ1-2; clone_size: .; cdr3_nt: TGTGCCAGCAGTTCCCGACAGGGGGCGCATGGCTACACCTTC; cdr3_aa: CASSSRQGAHGYTF
v_call: TRBV28; d_call: .; j_call: TRBJ2-7; clone_size: many; cdr3_nt: TGTGCCAGCAGTTCCCTATTGTACGAGCAGTACTTC; cdr3_aa: CASSSLLYEQYF
v_call: TRBV12-3/TRBV12-4; d_call: TRBD2; j_call: TRBJ2-1; clone_size: many; cdr3_nt: TGTGCCAGCACTCAGGCTAGCGGGAGTCGACTATCCTACAATGAGCAGTTCTTC; cdr3_aa: CASTQASGSRLSYNEQFF
v_call: TRBV6-2/TRBV6-3; d_call: .; j_call: TRBJ2-6; clone_size: many; cdr3_nt: TGTGCCAGCAGTCCCGGAGGTACAGGGTTCGGTGGGGCCAACGTCCTGACTTTC; cdr3_aa: CASSPGGTGFGGANVLTF
v_call: TRBV30; d_call: .; j_call: TRBJ1-2; clone_size: .; cdr3_nt: TGTGCCTGGAGTCCGGGACTCACCTATGGCTACACCTTC; cdr3_aa: CAWSPGLTYGYTF
v_call: TRBV3-1; d_call: .; j_call: TRBJ1-1; clone_size: many; cdr3_nt: TGTGCCAGCAGCCAAGAAGGGAACACTGAAGCTTTCTTT; cdr3_aa: CASSQEGNTEAFF
v_call: TRBV5-1; d_call: TRBD1; j_call: TRBJ2-7; clone_size: many; cdr3_nt: TGCGCCAGCAGCTCCGCGACAGGGGCTCAGACCTACGAGCAGTACTTC; cdr3_aa: CASSSATGAQTYEQYF
v_call: TRBV2; d_call: .; j_call: TRBJ1-1; clone_size: .; cdr3_nt: TGTGCCAGCAGCCGCGGGGGACAGAACACTGAAGCTTTCTTT; cdr3_aa: CASSRGGQNTEAFF
v_call: TRBV5-1; d_call: TRBD2; j_call: TRBJ2-1; clone_size: many; cdr3_nt: TGCGCCAGCTTCCTAGCGGCGGGGAGTGAGCAGTTCTTC; cdr3_aa: CASFLAAGSEQFF
v_call: TRBV28; d_call: .; j_call: TRBJ1-4; clone_size: few; cdr3_nt: TGTGCCAGCAGGCAGGCGGGACAAACAACTAATGAAAAACTGTTTTTT; cdr3_aa: CASRQAGQTTNEKLFF
v_call: TRBV6-5; d_call: .; j_call: TRBJ2-7; clone_size: few; cdr3_nt: TGTGCCAGCAGTTACTCATGGAGGACCGAGCAGTACTTC; cdr3_aa: CASSYSWRTEQYF
v_call: TRBV30; d_call: .; j_call: TRBJ1-4; clone_size: many; cdr3_nt: TGTGCCTGGGCCGGGACGTCTTCTAATGAAAAACTGTTTTTT; cdr3_aa: CAWAGTSSNEKLFF
v_call: TRBV18; d_call: TRBD2; j_call: TRBJ2-3; clone_size: .; cdr3_nt: TGTGCCAGCTCACCACCGAGGGCTAGCGGAGGGACCGCAGATACGCAGTATTTT; cdr3_aa: CASSPPRASGGTADTQYF
v_call: TRBV5-6; d_call: TRBD1; j_call: TRBJ2-5; clone_size: many; cdr3_nt: TGTGCCAGCAGCTTGGATTCGCCGGGACAGAGAGAGACCCAGTACTTC; cdr3_aa: CASSLDSPGQRETQYF
v_call: TRBV20-1; d_call: TRBD2; j_call: TRBJ2-5; clone_size: few; cdr3_nt: TGCAGTCCCAGAGGGACTAGCGTATCACAAGAGACCCAGTACTTC; cdr3_aa: CSPRGTSVSQETQYF
v_call: TRBV19; d_call: .; j_call: TRBJ2-2; clone_size: .; cdr3_nt: TGTGCCAGTTTGGCCGGGGAGCTGTTTTTT; cdr3_aa: CASLAGELFF
v_call: TRBV10-3; d_call: .; j_call: TRBJ2-1; clone_size: .; cdr3_nt: TGTGCCATCAGTGAGGTCGGAACAAGGGTTCCCGACAATGAGCAGTTCTTC; cdr3_aa: CAISEVGTRVPDNEQFF
v_call: TRBV18; d_call: TRBD1; j_call: TRBJ2-2; clone_size: .; cdr3_nt: TGTGCCAGCTCACCAGGGACAGGCCCCCGAGCCGGGGAGCTGTTTTTT; cdr3_aa: CASSPGTGPRAGELFF
v_call: TRBV29-1; d_call: TRBD1; j_call: TRBJ1-1; clone_size: few; cdr3_nt: TGCAGCGTTGATGCCCCGGACAGGGGCGACACTGAAGCTTTCTTT; cdr3_aa: CSVDAPDRGDTEAFF
v_call: TRBV5-1; d_call: .; j_call: TRBJ2-7; clone_size: .; cdr3_nt: TGCGCCAGCAGGGAGACAGGTGAATCCTACGAGCAGTACTTC; cdr3_aa: CASRETGESYEQYF
v_call: TRBV29-1; d_call: .; j_call: TRBJ1-2; clone_size: .; cdr3_nt: TGCAGCGTTGTAGCGGGGCGCGGCTACACCTTC; cdr3_aa: CSVVAGRGYTF
v_call: TRBV7-9; d_call: .; j_call: TRBJ1-1; clone_size: many; cdr3_nt: TGTGCCAGCAGCCAAGGGGGGCGAAACACTGAAGCTTTCTTT; cdr3_aa: CASSQGGRNTEAFF
v_call: TRBV6-2/TRBV6-3; d_call: TRBD1; j_call: TRBJ2-7; clone_size: many; cdr3_nt: TGTGCCAGCAGTTACTCGACTCGGGACAGGGGGTCCGCCGAGCAGTACTTC; cdr3_aa: CASSYSTRDRGSAEQYF
v_call: TRBV5-1; d_call: .; j_call: TRBJ1-2; clone_size: few; cdr3_nt: TGTGCCAGCAACCTCACTCCCGACACCTCTAACTATGGCTACACCTTC; cdr3_aa: CASNLTPDTSNYGYTF
v_call: TRBV12-3/TRBV12-4; d_call: .; j_call: TRBJ1-5; clone_size: many; cdr3_nt: TGTGCCAGCAGTTTTAGCAGGGGCATCAGCAATCAGCCCCAGCATTTT; cdr3_aa: CASSFSRGISNQPQHF
v_call: TRBV5-1; d_call: TRBD1; j_call: TRBJ1-5; clone_size: .; cdr3_nt: TGCGCCAGCAGCTTGACAGGGGGCCCTAATCAGCCCCAGCATTTT; cdr3_aa: CASSLTGGPNQPQHF
v_call: TRBV7-9; d_call: .; j_call: TRBJ1-4; clone_size: .; cdr3_nt: TGTGCCAGCAGCTTCGCTGGGGGGGGGACTAATGAAAAACTGTTTTTT; cdr3_aa: CASSFAGGGTNEKLFF
v_call: TRBV25-1; d_call: TRBD1; j_call: TRBJ1-6; clone_size: few; cdr3_nt: TGTGCCAGCAGGGACACAGGGGCGACCTATAATTCACCCCTCCACTTT; cdr3_aa: CASRDTGATYNSPLHF
v_call: TRBV14; d_call: TRBD2; j_call: TRBJ2-1; clone_size: .; cdr3_nt: TGTGCCAGCAGCGCCGGGACTATCCTATACAATGAGCAGTTCTTC; cdr3_aa: CASSAGTILYNEQFF